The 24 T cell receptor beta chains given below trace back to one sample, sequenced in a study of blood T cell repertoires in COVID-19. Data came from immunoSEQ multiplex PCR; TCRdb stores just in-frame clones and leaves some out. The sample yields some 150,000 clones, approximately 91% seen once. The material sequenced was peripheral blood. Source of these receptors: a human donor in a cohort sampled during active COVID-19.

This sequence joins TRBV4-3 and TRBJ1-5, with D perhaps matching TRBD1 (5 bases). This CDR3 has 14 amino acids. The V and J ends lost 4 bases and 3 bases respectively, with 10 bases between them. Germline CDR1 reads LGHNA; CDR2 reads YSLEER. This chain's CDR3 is CASSLGHLNQPQHF. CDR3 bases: TGCGCCAGCAGCCTCGGACACCTCAATCAGCCCCAGCATTTT.

CDR3: CASSEYPGQGRDTQYF. DNA for the CDR3: TGTGCCAGTAGCGAATACCCGGGACAGGGTAGAGATACGCAGTATTTT. The chain links TRBV19 to TRBJ2-3; 9 positions agree with TRBD1. Germline assignment: CDR1 LNHDA and CDR2 SQIVND (reference sequence). The CDR3 is made up of 16 amino acids. J gave up 5 bases and V 6 bases, and 12 bases lay outside the gene matches.

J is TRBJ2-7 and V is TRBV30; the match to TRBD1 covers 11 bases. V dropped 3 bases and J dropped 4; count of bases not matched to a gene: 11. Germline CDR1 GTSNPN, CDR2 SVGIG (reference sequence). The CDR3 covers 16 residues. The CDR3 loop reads CAWRAYRGQGGYEQYF. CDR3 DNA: TGTGCCTGGAGAGCCTACAGGGGACAGGGGGGATACGAGCAGTACTTC.

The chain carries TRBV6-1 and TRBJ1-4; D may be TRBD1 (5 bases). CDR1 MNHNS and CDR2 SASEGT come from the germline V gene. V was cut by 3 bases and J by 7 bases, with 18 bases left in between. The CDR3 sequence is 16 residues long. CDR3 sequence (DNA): TGTGCCAGCAGTGATTCTTTAAGGACAAGGATTGAAAAACTGTTTTTT. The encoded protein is CASSDSLRTRIEKLFF.

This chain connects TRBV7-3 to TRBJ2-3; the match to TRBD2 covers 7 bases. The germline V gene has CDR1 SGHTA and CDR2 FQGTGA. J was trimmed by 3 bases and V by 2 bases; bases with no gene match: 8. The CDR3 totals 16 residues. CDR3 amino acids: CASSLGGGEGTDTQYF. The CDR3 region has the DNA TGTGCCAGCAGCTTAGGGGGAGGGGAAGGGACAGATACGCAGTATTTT.

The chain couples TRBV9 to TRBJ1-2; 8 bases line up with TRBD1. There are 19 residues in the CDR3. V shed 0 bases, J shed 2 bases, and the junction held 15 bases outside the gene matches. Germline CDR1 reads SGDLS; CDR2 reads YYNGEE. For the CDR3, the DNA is TGTGCCAGCAGCGTAGTGAGTTTATTTCTGCGACAGGGGAACTATGGCTACACCTTC. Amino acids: CASSVVSLFLRQGNYGYTF. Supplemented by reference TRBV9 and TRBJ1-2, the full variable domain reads DSGVTQTPKHLITATGQRVTLRCSPRSGDLSVYWYQQSLDQGLQFLIQYYNGEERAKGNILERFSAQQFPDLHSELNLSSLELGDSALYFCASSVVSLFLRQGNYGYTFGSGTRLTVV.

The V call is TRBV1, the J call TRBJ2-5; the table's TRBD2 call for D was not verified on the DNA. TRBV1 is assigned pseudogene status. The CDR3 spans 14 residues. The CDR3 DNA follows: TGCACCAGCAGCCACCCTCTAGGTAAAGAGACCCAGTACTTC. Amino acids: CTSSHPLGKETQYF.

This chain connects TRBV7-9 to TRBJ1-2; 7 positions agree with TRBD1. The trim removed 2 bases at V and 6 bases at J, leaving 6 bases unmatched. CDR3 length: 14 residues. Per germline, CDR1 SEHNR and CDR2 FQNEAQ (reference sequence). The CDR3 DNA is TGTGCCAGCAGCTTAATTAGGGGGCAGGATGGCTACACCTTC. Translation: CASSLIRGQDGYTF.

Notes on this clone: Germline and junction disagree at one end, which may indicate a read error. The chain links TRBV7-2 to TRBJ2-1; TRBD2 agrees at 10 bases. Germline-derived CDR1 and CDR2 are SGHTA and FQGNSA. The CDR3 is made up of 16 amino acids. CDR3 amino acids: CASSIAGGLAYNEQFF. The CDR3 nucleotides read TGTGCCAGCAGCATAGCGGGGGGACTAGCCTACAATGAGCAGTTCTTC.

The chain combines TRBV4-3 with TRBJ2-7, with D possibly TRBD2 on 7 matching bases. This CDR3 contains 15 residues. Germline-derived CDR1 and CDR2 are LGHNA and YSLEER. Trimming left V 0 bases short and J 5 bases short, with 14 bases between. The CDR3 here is CASSQDLGGPDEQYF. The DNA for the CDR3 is TGCGCCAGCAGCCAAGATCTCGGGGGGCCGGACGAGCAGTACTTC.

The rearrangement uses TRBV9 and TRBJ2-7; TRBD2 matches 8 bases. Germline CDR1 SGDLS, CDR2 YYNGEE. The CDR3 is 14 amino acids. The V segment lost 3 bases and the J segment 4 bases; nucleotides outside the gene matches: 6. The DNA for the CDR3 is TGTGCCAGCAGCGCGGGAGGGGTCTTATACGAGCAGTACTTC. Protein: CASSAGGVLYEQYF.

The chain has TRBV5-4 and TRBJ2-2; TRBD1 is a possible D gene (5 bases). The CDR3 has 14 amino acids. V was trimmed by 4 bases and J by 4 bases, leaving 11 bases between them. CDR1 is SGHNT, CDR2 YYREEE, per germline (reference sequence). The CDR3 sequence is CASSMDIPTGELFF. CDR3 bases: TGTGCCAGCAGCATGGACATACCCACCGGGGAGCTGTTTTTT. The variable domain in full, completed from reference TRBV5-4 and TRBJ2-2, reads ETGVTQSPTHLIKTRGQQVTLRCSSQSGHNTVSWYQQALGQGPQFIFQYYREEENGRGNFPPRFSGLQFPNYSSELNVNALELDDSALYLCASSMDIPTGELFFGEGSRLTVL.

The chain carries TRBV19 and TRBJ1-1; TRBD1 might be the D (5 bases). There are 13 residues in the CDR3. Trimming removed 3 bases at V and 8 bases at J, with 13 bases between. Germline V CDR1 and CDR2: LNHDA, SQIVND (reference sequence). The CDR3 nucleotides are TGTGCCAGTAGTATCATATTCGACAGCGAAGCTTTCTTT. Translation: CASSIIFDSEAFF.

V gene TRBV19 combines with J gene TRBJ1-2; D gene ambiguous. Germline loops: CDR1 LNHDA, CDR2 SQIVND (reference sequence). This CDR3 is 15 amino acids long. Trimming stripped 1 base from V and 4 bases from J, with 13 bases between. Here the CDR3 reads CASSIGAGRGYGYTF. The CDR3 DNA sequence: TGTGCCAGTAGTATAGGCGCCGGTCGAGGCTATGGCTACACCTTC.

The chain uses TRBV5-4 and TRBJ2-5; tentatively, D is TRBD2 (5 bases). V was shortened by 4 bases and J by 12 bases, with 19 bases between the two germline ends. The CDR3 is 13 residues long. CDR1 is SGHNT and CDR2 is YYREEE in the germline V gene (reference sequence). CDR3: CASSPGLSHGEYF. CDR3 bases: TGTGCCAGCAGCCCCGGACTCTCACACGGCGAGTACTTC.

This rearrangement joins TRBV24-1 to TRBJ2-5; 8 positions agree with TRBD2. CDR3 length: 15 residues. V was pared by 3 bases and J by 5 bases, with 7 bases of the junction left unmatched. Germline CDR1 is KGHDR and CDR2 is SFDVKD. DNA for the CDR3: TGTGCCACCAGTGATCCGCGGGGGGCCGGGGAGACCCAGTACTTC. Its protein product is CATSDPRGAGETQYF.

The CDR3 nucleotides are TGTGCCAGCCAGGACCGGGACAGGGGGCACAATGAGCAGTTCTTC. Translating gives CASQDRDRGHNEQFF. The V gene is TRBV19, the J gene TRBJ2-1, with 12 bases identical to TRBD1. Germline V gives CDR1 LNHDA, CDR2 SQIVND (reference sequence). J lost 5 bases, V lost 9 bases, and 8 bases had no gene match. CDR3 size: 15 residues.

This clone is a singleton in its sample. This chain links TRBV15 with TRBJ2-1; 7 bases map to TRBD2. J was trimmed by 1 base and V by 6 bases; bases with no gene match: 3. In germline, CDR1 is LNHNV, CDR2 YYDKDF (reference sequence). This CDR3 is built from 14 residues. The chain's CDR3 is CATRDSGSYNEQFF. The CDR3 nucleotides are TGTGCCACCAGGGATAGCGGGTCCTACAATGAGCAGTTCTTC.

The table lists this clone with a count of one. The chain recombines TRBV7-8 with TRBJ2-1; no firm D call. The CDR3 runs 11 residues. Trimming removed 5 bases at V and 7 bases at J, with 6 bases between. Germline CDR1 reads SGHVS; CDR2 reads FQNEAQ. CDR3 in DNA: TGTGCCAGCAGCCCAATGAATGAGCAGTTCTTC. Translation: CASSPMNEQFF.

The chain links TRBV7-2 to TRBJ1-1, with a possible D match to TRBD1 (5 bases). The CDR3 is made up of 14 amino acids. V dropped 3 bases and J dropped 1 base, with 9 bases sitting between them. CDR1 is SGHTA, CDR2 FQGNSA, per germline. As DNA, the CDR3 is TGTGCCAGCAGCTTCTTCGGGGGGAACACTGAAGCTTTCTTT. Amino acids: CASSFFGGNTEAFF.

Written as DNA, the CDR3 is TGTGCCAGCAGCCTTGACAGGGGGCATGGCTACACCTTC. This gives the protein CASSLDRGHGYTF. The chain couples TRBV28 to TRBJ1-2; TRBD1 agrees at 10 bases. With V trimmed by 6 bases and J by 6 bases, 4 bases remained unmatched. This CDR3 has 13 residues. Germline assignment: CDR1 MDHEN and CDR2 SYDVKM.

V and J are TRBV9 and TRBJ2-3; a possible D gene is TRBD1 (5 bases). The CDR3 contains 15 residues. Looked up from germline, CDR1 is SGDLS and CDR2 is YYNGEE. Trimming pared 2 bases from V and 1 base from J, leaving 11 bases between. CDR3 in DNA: TGTGCCAGCAGCGTCCGGCTAGGGGGCACAGATACGCAGTATTTT. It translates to CASSVRLGGTDTQYF.

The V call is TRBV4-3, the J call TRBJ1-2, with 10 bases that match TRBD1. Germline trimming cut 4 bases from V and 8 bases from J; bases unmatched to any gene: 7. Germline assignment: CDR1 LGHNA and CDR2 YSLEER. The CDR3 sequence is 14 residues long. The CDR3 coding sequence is TGCGCCAGCAGCCCTGGGACAGGGGAGATCGGCTACACCTTC. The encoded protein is CASSPGTGEIGYTF.

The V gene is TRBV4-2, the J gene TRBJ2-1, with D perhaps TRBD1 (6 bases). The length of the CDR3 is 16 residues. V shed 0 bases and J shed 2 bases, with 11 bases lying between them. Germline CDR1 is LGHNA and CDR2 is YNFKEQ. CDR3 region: CASSQEPGTTYNEQFF. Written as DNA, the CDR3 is TGTGCCAGCAGCCAAGAACCCGGGACAACCTACAATGAGCAGTTCTTC.